This T cell receptor beta chain was identified during a study of blood T cell repertoires in COVID-19. Study context: Samples came from the United States, Italy and Spain, spanning acute and convalescent COVID-19. PBMCs, B-cell-depleted T cells, or T cells were the source of the cDNA or gDNA that made up the material.

Profiling relied on immunoSEQ multiplex PCR, and the TCRdb table lists in-frame clones only, not all of them. The data hold 250,000 to 350,000 clones, with roughly 90% observed a single time. Looked up from germline, CDR1 is SGHTA and CDR2 is FQGNSA. This CDR3 region has 13 residues. V was trimmed by 0 bases and J by 10 bases, leaving 12 bases between them. Sequenced material: peripheral blood. The rearrangement uses TRBV7-2 and TRBJ1-1; D perhaps matches TRBD1 (5 bases). This TCR came from a woman between 45 and 60 years old who had recovered from COVID-19. In DNA form, the CDR3 reads TGTGCCAGCAGCTTAGCAGGGGCTGGTATAGCTTTCTTT. It is translated as CASSLAGAGIAFF. The full variable domain, with the rest looked up from reference TRBV7-2 and TRBJ1-1, is GAGVSQSPSNKVTEKGKDVELRCDPISGHTALYWYRQSLGQGLEFLIYFQGNSAPDKSGLPSDRFSAERTGGSVSTLTIQRTQQEDSAVYLCASSLAGAGIAFFGQGTRLTVV.